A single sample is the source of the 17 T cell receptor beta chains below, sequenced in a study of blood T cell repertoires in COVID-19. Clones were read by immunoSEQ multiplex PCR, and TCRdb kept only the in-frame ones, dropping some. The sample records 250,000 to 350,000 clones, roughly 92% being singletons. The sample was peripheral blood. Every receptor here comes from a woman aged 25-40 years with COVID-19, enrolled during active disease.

In nucleotides, the CDR3 is TGTGCCAGCAGTTTATTGGGCCCCGGGGAGCTGTTTTTT. This encodes CASSLLGPGELFF. The chain links TRBV28 to TRBJ2-2; D gene unclear. Germline values: CDR1 MDHEN, CDR2 SYDVKM. Trimming left V 1 base short and J 6 bases short, with 6 bases between. The CDR3 has 13 residues.

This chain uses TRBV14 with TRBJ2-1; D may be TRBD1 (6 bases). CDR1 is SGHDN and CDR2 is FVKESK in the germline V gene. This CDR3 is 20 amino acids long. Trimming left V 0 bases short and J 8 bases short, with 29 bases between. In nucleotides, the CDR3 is TGTGCCAGCAGCCAAGAACCTCGGACCCAGGGGCTGTATATGTTTGATGAGCAGTTCTTC. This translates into CASSQEPRTQGLYMFDEQFF.

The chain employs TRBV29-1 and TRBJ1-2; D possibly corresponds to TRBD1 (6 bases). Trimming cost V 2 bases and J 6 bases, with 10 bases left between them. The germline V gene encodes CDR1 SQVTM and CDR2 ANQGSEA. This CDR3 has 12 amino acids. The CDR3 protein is CSVEQGKNGYTF. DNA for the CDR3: TGCAGCGTTGAACAGGGGAAGAATGGCTACACCTTC.

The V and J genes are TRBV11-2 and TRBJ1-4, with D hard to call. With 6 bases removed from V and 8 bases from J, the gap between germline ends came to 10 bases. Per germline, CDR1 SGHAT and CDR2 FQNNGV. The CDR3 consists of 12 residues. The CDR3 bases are TGTGCCAGCAGTTACTATGGAGAAAAACTGTTTTTT. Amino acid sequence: CASSYYGEKLFF. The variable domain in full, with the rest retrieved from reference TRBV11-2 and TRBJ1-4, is EAGVAQSPRYKIIEKRQSVAFWCNPISGHATLYWYQQILGQGPKLLIQFQNNGVVDDSQLPKDRFSAERLKGVDSTLKIQPAKLEDSAVYLCASSYYGEKLFFGSGTQLSVL.

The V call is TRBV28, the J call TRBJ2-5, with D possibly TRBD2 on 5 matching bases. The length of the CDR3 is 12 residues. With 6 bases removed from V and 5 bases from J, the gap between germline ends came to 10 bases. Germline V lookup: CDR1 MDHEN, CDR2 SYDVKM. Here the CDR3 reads CASRGASETQYF. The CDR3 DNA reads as TGTGCCAGCAGGGGAGCGTCTGAGACCCAGTACTTC.

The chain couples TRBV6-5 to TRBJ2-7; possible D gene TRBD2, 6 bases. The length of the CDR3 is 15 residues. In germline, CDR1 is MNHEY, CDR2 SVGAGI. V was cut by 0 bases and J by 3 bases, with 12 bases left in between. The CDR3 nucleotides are TGTGCCAGCAGTTACTCAGGAGGGGAGCTCTACGAGCAGTACTTC. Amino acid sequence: CASSYSGGELYEQYF.

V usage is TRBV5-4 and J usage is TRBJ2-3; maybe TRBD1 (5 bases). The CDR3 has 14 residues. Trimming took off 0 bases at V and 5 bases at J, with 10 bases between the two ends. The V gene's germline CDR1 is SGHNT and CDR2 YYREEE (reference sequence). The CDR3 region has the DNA TGTGCCAGCAGCTTGGAAGGGGTCGGAGATACGCAGTATTTT. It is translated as CASSLEGVGDTQYF.

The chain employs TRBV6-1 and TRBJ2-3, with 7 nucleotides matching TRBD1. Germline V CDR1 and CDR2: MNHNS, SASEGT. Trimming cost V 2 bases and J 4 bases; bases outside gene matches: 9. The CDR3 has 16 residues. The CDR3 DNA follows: TGTGCCAGCAGTGAAAGTGACAGGGAATACCCAGATACGCAGTATTTT. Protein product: CASSESDREYPDTQYF.

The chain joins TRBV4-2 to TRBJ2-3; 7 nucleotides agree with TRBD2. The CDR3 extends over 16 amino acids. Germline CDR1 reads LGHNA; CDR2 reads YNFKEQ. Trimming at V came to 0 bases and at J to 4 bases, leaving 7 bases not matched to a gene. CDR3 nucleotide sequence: TGTGCCAGCAGCCAAGATTGGGCAGGGAGGGCAGATACGCAGTATTTT. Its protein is CASSQDWAGRADTQYF.

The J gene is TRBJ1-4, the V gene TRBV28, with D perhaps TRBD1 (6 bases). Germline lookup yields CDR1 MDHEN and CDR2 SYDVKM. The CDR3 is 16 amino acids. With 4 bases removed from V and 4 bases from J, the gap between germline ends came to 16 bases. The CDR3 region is CASSSPRTDGNEKLFF. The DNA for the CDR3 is TGTGCCAGCAGTTCCCCCCGGACAGACGGTAATGAAAAACTGTTTTTT.

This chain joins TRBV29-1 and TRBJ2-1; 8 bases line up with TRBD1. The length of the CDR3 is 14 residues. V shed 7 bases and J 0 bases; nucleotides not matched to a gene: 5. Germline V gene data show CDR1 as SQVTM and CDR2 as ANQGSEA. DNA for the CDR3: TGCAGCGCAATAACAGGGGGCTCCTACAATGAGCAGTTCTTC. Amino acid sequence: CSAITGGSYNEQFF.

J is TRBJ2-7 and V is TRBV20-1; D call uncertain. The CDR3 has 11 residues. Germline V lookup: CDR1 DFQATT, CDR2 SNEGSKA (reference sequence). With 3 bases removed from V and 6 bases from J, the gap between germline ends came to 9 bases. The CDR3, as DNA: TGCAGTGCTAGTTTTGCGAGCGAGCAGTACTTC. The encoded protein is CSASFASEQYF.

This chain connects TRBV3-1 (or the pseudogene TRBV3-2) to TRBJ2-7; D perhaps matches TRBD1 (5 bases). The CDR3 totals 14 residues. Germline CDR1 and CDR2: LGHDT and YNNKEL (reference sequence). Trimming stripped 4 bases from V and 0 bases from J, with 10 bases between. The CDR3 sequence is CASSPGFGSYEQYF. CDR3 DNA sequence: TGTGCCAGCAGCCCAGGGTTCGGCTCCTACGAGCAGTACTTC.

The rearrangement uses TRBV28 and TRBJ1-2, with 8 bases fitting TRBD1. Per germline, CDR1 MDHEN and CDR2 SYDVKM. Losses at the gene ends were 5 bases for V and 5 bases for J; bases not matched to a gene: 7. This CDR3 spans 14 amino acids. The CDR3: CASSPPQGGYGYTF. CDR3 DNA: TGTGCCAGCAGTCCCCCACAGGGGGGGTATGGCTACACCTTC.

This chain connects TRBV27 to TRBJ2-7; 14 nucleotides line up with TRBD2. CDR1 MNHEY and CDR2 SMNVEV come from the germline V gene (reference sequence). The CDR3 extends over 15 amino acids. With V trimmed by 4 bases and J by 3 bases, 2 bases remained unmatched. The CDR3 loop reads CASSWGTSGGYEQYF. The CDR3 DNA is TGTGCCAGCAGTTGGGGGACTAGCGGGGGCTACGAGCAGTACTTC.

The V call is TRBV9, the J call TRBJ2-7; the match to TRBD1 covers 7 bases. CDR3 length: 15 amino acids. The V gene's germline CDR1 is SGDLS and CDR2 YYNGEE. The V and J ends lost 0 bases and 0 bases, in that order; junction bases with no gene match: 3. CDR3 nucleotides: TGTGCCAGCAGCGTAGGGGGACAGCCCTCCTACGAGCAGTACTTC. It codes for CASSVGGQPSYEQYF.

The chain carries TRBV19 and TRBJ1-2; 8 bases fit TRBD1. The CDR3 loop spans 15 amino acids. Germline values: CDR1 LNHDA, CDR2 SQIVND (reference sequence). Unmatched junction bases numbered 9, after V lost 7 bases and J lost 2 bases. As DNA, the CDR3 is TGTGCCAGTAACATCGGACAGGGTAGGAACTATGGCTACACCTTC. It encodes CASNIGQGRNYGYTF.